Below are 7 T cell receptor beta chains sequenced from a single sample in a study of cytomegalovirus exposure and HLA in healthy donors. This PCR relied on a set of 60 Vbeta primers and 13 Jbeta primers. The repertoire was sequenced with immunoSEQ multiplex PCR; TCRdb's copy has only in-frame clones and lacks some. The table has about 140,000 clones, roughly two thirds seen once. Sequenced material: PBMCs. The receptors here all came from a male donor in good health and CMV-seronegative.

This clone was observed a single time. This chain links TRBV4-1 with TRBJ2-5, with unresolved D. Germline-derived CDR1 and CDR2 are MGHRA and YSYEKL. V lost 4 bases and J lost 4, with 10 bases in between. CDR3 length equals 13 residues. The CDR3 DNA sequence: TGCGCCAGCAGCCCAACTATAATAGAGACCCAGTACTTC. Its protein product is CASSPTIIETQYF.

The chain has TRBV28 and TRBJ2-1; 10 nucleotides line up with TRBD1. Germline V gene sequence: CDR1 MDHEN, CDR2 SYDVKM. CDR3 length equals 20 residues. Trimming at V came to 8 bases and at J to 9 bases, leaving 28 bases not matched to a gene. CDR3 sequence: CASGPLRDRGLTSFVGEQFF. The CDR3 DNA reads as TGTGCCAGCGGTCCCCTCAGGGACAGGGGTCTTACCTCTTTCGTTGGTGAGCAGTTCTTC. Supplemented by reference TRBV28 and TRBJ2-1, the full variable domain reads DVKVTQSSRYLVKRTGEKVFLECVQDMDHENMFWYRQDPGLGLRLIYFSYDVKMKEKGDIPEGYSVSREKKERFSLILESASTNQTSMYLCASGPLRDRGLTSFVGEQFFGPGTRLTVL.

V is TRBV19 and J is TRBJ1-6; D might be TRBD1 (6 bases). Germline assignment: CDR1 LNHDA and CDR2 SQIVND (reference sequence). Trimming took 10 bases from V and 7 from J, leaving 20 bases between them. This CDR3 comprises 15 residues. This chain's CDR3 is CATKMSGGQNSPLHF. As DNA, the CDR3 is TGTGCCACAAAGATGTCCGGGGGGCAAAATTCACCCCTCCACTTT.

CDR3 sequence (DNA): TGTGCCAGCAGCCGGGACAGCCTTAATGAAAAACTGTTTTTT. Its translation is CASSRDSLNEKLFF. The chain uses TRBV7-2 and TRBJ1-4; the match to TRBD1 covers 7 bases. CDR3 length: 14 amino acids. V shed 5 bases and J 4 bases; nucleotides not matched to a gene: 4. Germline CDR1 reads SGHTA; CDR2 reads FQGNSA. The whole variable domain, filled in from reference TRBV7-2 and TRBJ1-4, reads GAGVSQSPSNKVTEKGKDVELRCDPISGHTALYWYRQSLGQGLEFLIYFQGNSAPDKSGLPSDRFSAERTGGSVSTLTIQRTQQEDSAVYLCASSRDSLNEKLFFGSGTQLSVL.

The genes are TRBV2 and TRBJ2-1; maybe TRBD1 (5 bases). CDR1 SNHLY and CDR2 FYNNEI come from the germline V gene. V shed 7 bases and J shed 2 bases, with 15 bases lying between them. CDR3 length: 15 amino acids. The CDR3 DNA is TGTGCCAGCAAGACCCTGGCAGGGACCTACAATGAGCAGTTCTTC. Amino acid sequence: CASKTLAGTYNEQFF.

This sequence joins TRBV5-4 and TRBJ2-1; D is uncertain. The length of the CDR3 is 13 residues. Germline lookup yields CDR1 SGHNT and CDR2 YYREEE (reference sequence). The CDR3 reads CAIQIRAYNEQFF. CDR3 DNA sequence: TGTGCTATTCAGATTCGGGCCTACAATGAGCAGTTCTTC.

A word on this clone: Other nucleotide sequences in the sample specify the same CDR3. The chain employs TRBV2 and TRBJ2-2; D is possibly TRBD1 (6 bases). CDR1 is SNHLY, CDR2 FYNNEI, per germline. The V and J ends lost 6 bases and 5 bases respectively, with 10 bases between them. The CDR3 spans 13 residues. CDR3 loop: CASREQGTGELFF. The DNA for the CDR3 is TGTGCCAGCAGGGAACAGGGTACCGGGGAGCTGTTTTTT.